This T cell receptor (beta chain) was obtained from a study of T cell changes during pregnancy in multiple sclerosis. Libraries were prepared by immunoSEQ multiplex PCR; TCRdb keeps only in-frame clonotypes and omits some of them. The sample records about 38,000 clones, around 90% being singletons. The CDR3 sequence is 16 residues long. Germline V gives CDR1 MNHEY, CDR2 SMNVEV (reference sequence). Trimming left V 5 bases short and J 3 bases short, with 14 bases between. The gene calls are TRBV27 and TRBJ2-6; D might be TRBD1 (5 bases). This specimen consisted of CD4+ T cells from peripheral blood mononuclear cells, obtained in the second trimester of pregnancy. This TCR derives from a female donor with multiple sclerosis, enrolled in a pregnancy study. The CDR3 spells CASSPRWTNGANVLTF. DNA for the CDR3: TGTGCCAGCAGTCCGAGATGGACAAATGGGGCCAACGTCCTGACTTTC.